At least ten counts were recorded for the clone carrying this T cell receptor (beta chain). The data originate from a study of spatial heterogeneity in lung cancer. TCRdb ran MiXCR on the 5' RACE reads and lists one entry per CDR3 protein. The table lists about 24,000 distinct CDR3 sequences, about 3% of them singletons, with about 28% in the top ten. Time point in this sample: sample taken at primary tumor resection. Whole RNA was taken from tumor, nontumor lung or frozen PBMC; it was then sequenced unsorted. The CDR3 is 12 residues long. CDR1 and CDR2 from the germline V gene are SGDLS and YYNGEE. The V segment lost 4 bases and the J segment 6 bases; nucleotides outside the gene matches: 2.

Here the sequenced sample was PBMCs, taken at surgery. The source of this sequence is a female donor with early-stage non-small cell lung cancer. V gene TRBV9 combines with J gene TRBJ2-7; 9 bases agree with TRBD1. The CDR3 region is CASSKDRGEQYF. The DNA of the CDR3 is TGTGCCAGCAGCAAGGACAGGGGCGAGCAGTACTTC.